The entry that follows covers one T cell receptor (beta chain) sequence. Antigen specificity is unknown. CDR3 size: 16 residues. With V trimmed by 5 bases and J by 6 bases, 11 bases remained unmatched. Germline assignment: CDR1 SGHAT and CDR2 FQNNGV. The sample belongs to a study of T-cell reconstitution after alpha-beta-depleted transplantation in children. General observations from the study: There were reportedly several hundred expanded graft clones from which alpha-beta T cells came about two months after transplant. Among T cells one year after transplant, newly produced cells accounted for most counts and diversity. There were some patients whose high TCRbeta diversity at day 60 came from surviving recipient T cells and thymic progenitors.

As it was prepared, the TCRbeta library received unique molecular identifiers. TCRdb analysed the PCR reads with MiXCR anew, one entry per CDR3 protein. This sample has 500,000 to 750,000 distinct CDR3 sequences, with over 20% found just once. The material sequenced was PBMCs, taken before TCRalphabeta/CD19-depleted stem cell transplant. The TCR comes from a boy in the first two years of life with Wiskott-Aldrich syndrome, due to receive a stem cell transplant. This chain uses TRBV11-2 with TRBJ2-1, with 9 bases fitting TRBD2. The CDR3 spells CASSPRLADLPNEQFF. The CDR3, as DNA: TGTGCCAGCAGCCCCAGACTAGCGGACTTACCCAATGAGCAGTTCTTC.